Listed below are T cell receptor beta chains from one sample, sequenced in a study of cytomegalovirus exposure and HLA in healthy donors. The method was immunoSEQ multiplex PCR; TCRdb's version includes in-frame clones alone and lacks a portion of them. The sample gives 250,000 to 350,000 clones, 75% to 90% of which show up once; 3% to 4% is in the top ten. The sequenced material came from PBMCs. These receptors were obtained from a man in his forties in good health and CMV-seropositive. Both conserved end residues are part of each CDR3. D genes are given only for firm matches. The listing skips clone size in some rows; elsewhere it reads once, few, many or a size class.

D gene	V gene	clone size	J gene	CDR3 protein	CDR3 DNA
TRBD1	TRBV2	few	TRBJ1-5	CASVIDRGASQPQHF	TGTGCCAGCGTAATCGACAGGGGAGCCTCTCAGCCCCAGCATTTT
TRBD1	TRBV5-6	-	TRBJ1-5	CASSLVRDRDQPQHF	TGTGCCAGCAGCTTGGTACGGGACAGGGATCAGCCCCAGCATTTT
-	TRBV6-6	-	TRBJ2-5	CASSYGYGGGTQYF	TGTGCCAGCAGTTATGGTTATGGCGGCGGGACCCAGTACTTC
TRBD1	TRBV10-3	-	TRBJ1-5	CAISESTGASNQPQHF	TGTGCCATCAGTGAGTCGACAGGGGCGAGCAATCAGCCCCAGCATTTT
TRBD2	TRBV4-3	-	TRBJ2-1	CASSFRGASGSTGEQFF	TGCGCCAGCAGCTTCCGAGGTGCTAGCGGGAGCACCGGTGAGCAGTTCTTC
TRBD2	TRBV5-1	-	TRBJ2-2	CASSLAELAGAGELFF	TGCGCCAGCAGCTTGGCCGAACTAGCGGGAGCCGGGGAGCTGTTTTTT
-	TRBV7-9	-	TRBJ2-7	CASSLGRTYEQYF	TGTGCCAGCAGCTTAGGTCGTACCTACGAGCAGTACTTC
TRBD2	TRBV7-2	-	TRBJ2-1	CASSTGLAGSYNEQFF	TGTGCCAGCAGCACGGGACTAGCGGGATCTTACAATGAGCAGTTCTTC
-	TRBV6-6	-	TRBJ1-4	CASSYGAGDNEKLFF	TGTGCCAGCAGTTACGGGGCAGGGGATAATGAAAAACTGTTTTTT
-	TRBV7-9	-	TRBJ2-1	CASSPLAGAYEQFF	TGTGCCAGCAGCCCTCTGGCGGGGGCCTACGAGCAGTTCTTC
-	TRBV9	-	TRBJ2-5	CASTPDRLTPFQETQYF	TGTGCCAGCACGCCCGACAGGCTGACCCCCTTCCAAGAGACCCAGTACTTC
TRBD2	TRBV27	-	TRBJ2-1	CASRNSGKYSYNEQFF	TGTGCCAGCAGGAATAGCGGGAAATACTCCTACAATGAGCAGTTCTTC
-	TRBV6-1	-	TRBJ1-1	CASRGTGTKTEAFF	TGTGCCAGCAGAGGTACAGGGACGAAAACTGAAGCTTTCTTT
TRBD2	TRBV6-5	-	TRBJ2-5	CASSYVTSGGQEQYF	TGTGCCAGCAGTTACGTCACTAGCGGGGGGCAGGAGCAGTACTTC
TRBD2	TRBV7-2	-	TRBJ2-7	CASSLVGTSQNEQYF	TGTGCCAGCAGCTTAGTTGGGACTAGCCAAAACGAGCAGTACTTC
-	TRBV6-5	-	TRBJ2-3	CASSYGGAGTDTQYF	TGTGCCAGCAGTTACGGGGGCGCGGGCACAGATACGCAGTATTTT
-	TRBV27	-	TRBJ2-7	CATDSYEQYF	TGTGCCACGGACAGTTACGAGCAGTACTTC
-	TRBV5-1	few	TRBJ1-1	CASSLSGLNTEAFF	TGCGCCAGCAGCTTGTCGGGATTAAACACTGAAGCTTTCTTT
-	TRBV6-1	-	TRBJ2-2	CASSETGDLTGELFF	TGTGCCAGCAGTGAAACGGGGGATCTCACCGGGGAGCTGTTTTTT
TRBD2	TRBV27	-	TRBJ2-1	CASSQPGLAGYNEQFF	TGTGCCAGCAGTCAACCGGGACTAGCGGGGTACAATGAGCAGTTCTTC
TRBD2	TRBV19	-	TRBJ2-2	CASSIGLAGNTGELFF	TGTGCCAGTAGTATTGGACTAGCGGGAAACACCGGGGAGCTGTTTTTT
-	TRBV25-1	-	TRBJ2-3	CASSDLTANTDTQYF	TGTGCCAGCAGTGATCTGACAGCAAACACAGATACGCAGTATTTT
-	TRBV30	-	TRBJ1-6	CAWRAGNSPLHF	TGTGCCTGGAGGGCAGGGAATTCACCCCTCCACTTT
-	TRBV5-1	once	TRBJ2-7	CASIPTGPYEQYF	TGCGCCAGCATACCTACAGGGCCCTACGAGCAGTACTTC
TRBD1	TRBV5-1	-	TRBJ2-1	CASSVDRGIGRDEQFF	TGCGCCAGCAGCGTAGACAGGGGGATCGGTCGGGATGAGCAGTTCTTC
TRBD1	TRBV18	-	TRBJ2-7	CASSLTGGYEQYF	TGTGCCAGCTCACTTACAGGGGGATACGAGCAGTACTTC
TRBD1	TRBV6-6	few	TRBJ1-1	CASPGGTGDRNTEAFF	TGTGCCAGCCCAGGGGGGACAGGAGACCGGAACACTGAAGCTTTCTTT
TRBD1	TRBV7-7	-	TRBJ2-3	CASSPGTVGTDTQYF	TGTGCTAGCAGCCCCGGGACAGTTGGCACAGATACGCAGTATTTT
-	TRBV30	once	TRBJ2-7	CAWSGGADEQYF	TGTGCCTGGAGTGGCGGGGCGGACGAGCAGTACTTC
TRBD2	TRBV27	-	TRBJ2-3	CASSLSPGGRADTQYF	TGTGCCAGCAGTTTATCTCCTGGCGGGAGAGCAGATACGCAGTATTTT
-	TRBV29-1	-	TRBJ1-1	CSGGNTEAFF	TGCAGCGGAGGGAACACTGAAGCTTTCTTT
-	TRBV7-4	-	TRBJ2-7	CASSLFRDSYEQYF	TGTGCCAGCAGCTTATTTCGGGATTCCTACGAGCAGTACTTC
-	TRBV10-3	-	TRBJ2-1	CAISDPRTGNEQFF	TGTGCCATCAGTGACCCCAGAACAGGGAATGAGCAGTTCTTC
-	TRBV4-1	-	TRBJ2-7	CASSVILTGQSYEQYF	TGCGCCAGCAGCGTAATCCTGACAGGCCAATCCTACGAGCAGTACTTC
-	TRBV9	-	TRBJ2-2	CASSAGHINTGELFF	TGTGCCAGCAGCGCGGGACACATCAACACCGGGGAGCTGTTTTTT
TRBD1	TRBV11-2	-	TRBJ2-7	CASSFGTGSWEQYF	TGTGCCAGCAGCTTCGGGACAGGGAGTTGGGAGCAGTACTTC
TRBD1	TRBV7-7	-	TRBJ1-3	CASSLGQGNTIYF	TGTGCTAGCAGCCTGGGACAGGGAAACACCATATATTTT
-	TRBV9	once	TRBJ1-1	CASSRRTDSNTEAFF	TGTGCCAGCAGCAGACGGACAGATTCGAACACTGAAGCTTTCTTT
-	TRBV2	-	TRBJ2-1	CASRRLRGARYNEQFF	TGTGCCAGCAGGAGACTCCGGGGGGCGCGCTACAATGAGCAGTTCTTC
-	TRBV18	-	TRBJ1-1	CASSGSGGFGTEAFF	TGTGCCAGCTCCGGTTCTGGCGGGTTTGGCACTGAAGCTTTCTTT
TRBD1	TRBV6-7	-	TRBJ2-6	CASSADRGQSPGANVLTF	TGTGCCAGCAGTGCGGACAGGGGACAGTCACCTGGGGCCAACGTCCTGACTTTC
TRBD1	TRBV28	-	TRBJ1-2	CASSRDRVYGNYGYTF	TGTGCCAGCAGTCGGGACAGGGTTTATGGGAACTATGGCTACACCTTC
-	TRBV27	-	TRBJ2-5	CASSPNFRWTQYF	TGTGCCAGCAGTCCTAACTTTCGATGGACCCAGTACTTC
TRBD1	TRBV5-8	-	TRBJ1-5	CASSLAGQGVRQPQHF	TGTGCCAGCAGCTTGGCGGGGCAGGGGGTACGGCAGCCCCAGCATTTT
TRBD1	TRBV27	once	TRBJ2-7	CASSRPQGDTRGIYEQYF	TGTGCCAGCAGCCGTCCCCAGGGGGACACCCGAGGGATCTACGAGCAGTACTTC
-	TRBV29-1	few	TRBJ1-1	CSGRGESPEAFF	TGCAGCGGGCGGGGGGAGAGCCCTGAAGCTTTCTTT
-	TRBV1	-	TRBJ1-4	CTSSPSTPNEKLFF	TGCACCAGCAGCCCAAGCACCCCTAATGAAAAACTGTTTTTT
TRBD1	TRBV6-1	-	TRBJ1-2	CASRERQGGNYGYTF	TGTGCCAGCAGGGAAAGACAGGGGGGTAACTATGGCTACACCTTC
-	TRBV28	-	TRBJ2-7	CASSSEEQGSWPPYEQYF	TGTGCCAGCAGTTCGGAGGAGCAGGGGAGCTGGCCCCCCTACGAGCAGTACTTC
TRBD2	TRBV7-9	-	TRBJ2-7	CSSKRFGTSVSYEQYF	TGTTCCAGCAAAAGATTCGGGACTAGCGTATCCTACGAGCAGTACTTC
-	TRBV18	-	TRBJ2-7	CASSPMGQGAYEQYF	TGTGCCAGCTCACCAATGGGACAAGGAGCCTACGAGCAGTACTTC
-	TRBV16	few	TRBJ1-2	CASSQSPGNLYGYTF	TGTGCCAGCAGCCAATCCCCCGGGAACCTCTATGGCTACACCTTC
-	TRBV6-1	-	TRBJ2-2	CASSVWALEAGELFF	TGTGCCAGCAGTGTCTGGGCCCTGGAGGCCGGGGAGCTGTTTTTT
TRBD1	TRBV7-2	-	TRBJ2-4	CASSPQGAMNIQYF	TGTGCCAGCAGCCCACAGGGGGCGATGAACATTCAGTACTTC